Listed below are T cell receptor beta chains from one sample, sequenced in a study of blood T cell repertoires in COVID-19. The table came from immunoSEQ multiplex PCR; TCRdb's copy has only in-frame clones and leaves some out. In the table there are around 130,000 clones, almost 85% of which are singletons. Sequencing was carried out using peripheral blood. These receptors originate from a human donor in a cohort sampled during active COVID-19. CDR3s include the opening cysteine and the closing phenylalanine or tryptophan. Each record gives: D gene, J gene, V gene, clone size, CDR3 DNA, CDR3 protein. D genes are given only for firm matches. Expanded clones get a size class; other rows say once, few or many, or leave the size out.

NA | TRBJ1-2 | TRBV19 | NA | TGTGCCAGTAGTGTCTCAGGGGAAGGGCCCGTCGGCTATGGCTACACCTTC | CASSVSGEGPVGYGYTF
TRBD2 | TRBJ2-2 | TRBV11-3 | NA | TGTGCCAGCAGCGCATTAGCGGGGGCCGGGGAGCTGTTTTTT | CASSALAGAGELFF
NA | TRBJ1-2 | TRBV3-1/TRBV3-2 | once | TGTGCCAGCAGCCAAGATGCTGGAGGGTTCGGCTACACCTTC | CASSQDAGGFGYTF
NA | TRBJ2-5 | TRBV27 | NA | TGTGCCACCAGAGTACAGCGGCTTCAAGAGACCCAGTACTTC | CATRVQRLQETQYF
TRBD2 | TRBJ2-3 | TRBV6-6 | NA | TGTGCCAGCACTCCGACTAGCGCAGATACGCAGTATTTT | CASTPTSADTQYF
TRBD1 | TRBJ2-3 | TRBV5-8 | NA | TGTGCCAGCAGCTTATTCGGGACAGGGTTGTCAGATACGCAGTATTTT | CASSLFGTGLSDTQYF
NA | TRBJ1-4 | TRBV6-5 | NA | TGTGCCAGCAGTTACTATGGGCAGGGGAATGAAAAACTGTTTTTT | CASSYYGQGNEKLFF
TRBD1 | TRBJ2-1 | TRBV6-5 | NA | TGTGCCAGCATCAGGGACAGGGTTTACAATGAGCAGTTCTTC | CASIRDRVYNEQFF
NA | TRBJ2-3 | TRBV27 | NA | TGTGCCAGCAGTTTGACCGGGATGCCAGATACGCAGTATTTT | CASSLTGMPDTQYF
TRBD2 | TRBJ2-5 | TRBV7-2 | NA | TGTGCCAGCAGCCTCCTCCCACCTAGCGGGGGGGCCGAGACCCAGTACTTC | CASSLLPPSGGAETQYF
NA | TRBJ1-4 | TRBV30 | NA | TGTGCCTGGAAATCAGGGAATGAAAAACTGTTTTTT | CAWKSGNEKLFF
TRBD1 | TRBJ1-2 | TRBV7-9 | NA | TGTGCCAGCAGCTTAGCCGTAGACAGGGTGGATGGCTACACCTTC | CASSLAVDRVDGYTF
NA | TRBJ2-1 | TRBV7-2 | NA | TGTGCCAGCAGCTTAAACACAGGGCTCCACAATGAGCAGTTCTTC | CASSLNTGLHNEQFF
TRBD2 | TRBJ2-1 | TRBV9 | NA | TGTGCCAGCAGCGTAGCTCTAGCGGGGTACAATGAGCAGTTCTTC | CASSVALAGYNEQFF
TRBD2 | TRBJ2-1 | TRBV5-4 | NA | TGTGCCAGCAGCCCGCAAGGGGGGCTAGCGGGCTTAGCCCAGCAGTTCTTC | CASSPQGGLAGLAQQFF
TRBD2 | TRBJ2-3 | TRBV28 | NA | TGTGCCAGCAGTATTCTTGGGGCTAGCGGGACCACAGATACGCAGTATTTT | CASSILGASGTTDTQYF
NA | TRBJ1-4 | TRBV12-2 | NA | TGTGCAAGTCGCTTAGACAGGACACGCCGGAATGAAAAACTGTTTTTT | CASRLDRTRRNEKLFF
TRBD2 | TRBJ2-7 | TRBV5-5 | NA | TGTGCCAGCACCTTAGCGGGGGGACCCTACGAGCAGTACTTC | CASTLAGGPYEQYF
NA | TRBJ2-7 | TRBV6-5 | NA | TGTGCCACAACAAGAGAGGCGACTTACGAGCAGTACTTC | CATTREATYEQYF
TRBD1 | TRBJ1-2 | TRBV6-6 | once | TGTGCCAGCAGTCGGACAGGGAACTATGGCTACACCTTC | CASSRTGNYGYTF
NA | TRBJ2-7 | TRBV14 | NA | TGTGCCAGCAGCCCCTCACCGCCGGGAAGTCGAACCTACGAGCAGTACTTC | CASSPSPPGSRTYEQYF
NA | TRBJ1-2 | TRBV6-2/TRBV6-3 | NA | TGTGCCAGCAGTTACGCCCGGGAGGGCGTGGACTATGGCTACACCTTC | CASSYAREGVDYGYTF
NA | TRBJ2-1 | TRBV2 | once | TGTGCCAGCAGTGTGCAGGGATTCTCCTACAATGAGCAGTTCTTC | CASSVQGFSYNEQFF
TRBD1 | TRBJ1-5 | TRBV10-2 | NA | TGCGCCAGCAGTGATCAATGGACAGGGGGTTTAATGTCCCAGCATTTT | CASSDQWTGGLMSQHF
TRBD1 | TRBJ1-2 | TRBV6-5 | NA | TGTGCCAGCACCCAAAGACAGGGAGACTATGGCTACACCTTC | CASTQRQGDYGYTF
NA | TRBJ1-6 | TRBV30 | NA | TGTGCCTGGAGCCTGAAGCGTTCACCCCTCCACTTT | CAWSLKRSPLHF
NA | TRBJ1-4 | TRBV27 | NA | TGTGCCAGCAGTTTGACGGGGTGGGGTAATGAAAAACTGTTTTTT | CASSLTGWGNEKLFF
TRBD1 | TRBJ2-5 | TRBV6-5 | NA | TGTGCCAGCAGTTATAGCGGACAGGGCACGGGGACCCAGTACTTC | CASSYSGQGTGTQYF
NA | TRBJ1-2 | TRBV15 | NA | TGTGCCACCAGCAACGACAGGAGGCAGAACTATGGCTACACCTTC | CATSNDRRQNYGYTF
NA | TRBJ2-5 | TRBV5-1 | NA | TGCGCCAGCAGCTTGGATGGGGGCAGCAAGACCCAGTACTTC | CASSLDGGSKTQYF
TRBD2 | TRBJ2-5 | TRBV4-1 | NA | TGCGCCAGCAGCCAAGATAGGCTAGCGGGGAAAGAGACCCAGTACTTC | CASSQDRLAGKETQYF
TRBD2 | TRBJ2-3 | TRBV5-4 | NA | TGTGCCAGCAGCACCGTGGGACTAGCGGGCACAGATACGCAGTATTTT | CASSTVGLAGTDTQYF
TRBD1 | TRBJ2-5 | TRBV12-3/TRBV12-4 | NA | TGTGCCAGCAGGTTCGGGACAGAAGAGACCCAGTACTTC | CASRFGTEETQYF
TRBD1 | TRBJ1-1 | TRBV28 | NA | TGTGCCAGCAGTCTCATCCGGGACAGCGGTGAAGCTTTCTTT | CASSLIRDSGEAFF
NA | TRBJ1-2 | TRBV15 | NA | TGTGCCACCAGCAGAGATCGGATGCGTGGGGGCTCTGGCTACACCTTC | CATSRDRMRGGSGYTF
TRBD2 | TRBJ2-2 | TRBV2 | NA | TGTGCCAGCAGTCATAGGACTAGCGGGGAGAACACCGGGGAGCTGTTTTTT | CASSHRTSGENTGELFF
TRBD2 | TRBJ2-3 | TRBV6-5 | NA | TGTGCCAGCAGGGAGAGCGGGGAGAGCACAGATACGCAGTATTTT | CASRESGESTDTQYF
TRBD2 | TRBJ2-3 | TRBV5-1 | NA | TGCGCCAGCAGCTTGTTAGGACTAGGGACTAGCGGGGGAGGGTCGACAGATACGCAGTATTTT | CASSLLGLGTSGGGSTDTQYF
TRBD2 | TRBJ2-1 | TRBV7-9 | NA | TGTGCCAGCAGCCCCCCAGCGGGGGCCGCCAATGAGCAGTTCTTC | CASSPPAGAANEQFF
NA | TRBJ2-2 | TRBV6-6 | NA | TGTGCCAGCAGCGGACTTTCGAACACCGGGGAGCTGTTTTTT | CASSGLSNTGELFF
NA | TRBJ1-3 | TRBV9 | once | TGTGCCAGCAGCGTAGAGGTGGGCGTCTCTGGAAACACCATATATTTT | CASSVEVGVSGNTIYF
TRBD1 | TRBJ2-1 | TRBV14 | NA | TGTGCCAGCAGCCGAGCACAGGGGGCGGTTGAGCAGTTCTTC | CASSRAQGAVEQFF
NA | TRBJ2-2 | TRBV10-3 | NA | TGTGCCACCAAGGGGGAAGGGGACACCGGGGAGCTGTTTTTT | CATKGEGDTGELFF
NA | TRBJ1-2 | TRBV5-1 | NA | TGCGCCAGCAGCTTGGTAGCTTCGGGGAACTATGGCTACACCTTC | CASSLVASGNYGYTF
TRBD1 | TRBJ1-1 | TRBV7-9 | many | TGTGCCAGCAGACCCAAAGACAGGGTGAACACTGAAGCTTTCTTT | CASRPKDRVNTEAFF
NA | TRBJ2-3 | TRBV11-3 | NA | TGTGCCAGCAGCTTCTCCTTCACAGATACGCAGTATTTT | CASSFSFTDTQYF
TRBD1 | TRBJ1-1 | TRBV30 | NA | TGTGCCTGGAGTCCTAGCGAGGGGGCGAAGACTGAAGCTTTCTTT | CAWSPSEGAKTEAFF
TRBD1 | TRBJ1-2 | TRBV30 | NA | TGTGCCTGGAGTAGGGACAGTCTGCCGGGGTTTGGCTACACCTTC | CAWSRDSLPGFGYTF